This T cell receptor (beta chain) was recorded in a study of shared clonotypes between healthy human individuals. Produced via immunoSEQ multiplex PCR; TCRdb's table is partial and in-frame only. The sample shows approximately 1,500,000 clones, about 96% of them seen only once. This CDR3 contains 14 residues. V was cut by 2 bases and J by 7 bases, with 15 bases left in between. Germline CDR1 is SGHRS and CDR2 is YFSETQ. There were no recent acute infections or vaccinations among the donors, who were healthy HIV-negative adults. In this sample, this clone turned up once. V gene TRBV5-1 combines with J gene TRBJ1-1; D remains ambiguous. The sequence derives from a man aged 25-45 years in good health. Specimen: naive CD4+ T cells sorted from blood. Subset indicated: CD45RA+ positively selected. CDR3 in amino acids: CASSLAPGSGEAFF. DNA of the CDR3: TGCGCCAGCAGCTTAGCTCCGGGGAGTGGTGAAGCTTTCTTT.